The rows below give T cell receptor beta chains drawn from one sample of a study of OX40 agonist ivuxolimab in advanced cancers. Here immunoSEQ multiplex PCR was the method, and the copy in TCRdb shows in-frame clones only, minus some. The sample lists over 25,000 clones, more than 75% occurring once. Specimen: CD4+ or CD8+ T cells sorted from blood, collected in a trial of the OX40 agonist ivuxolimab. The receptors were gathered from an adult with an advanced solid tumor such as melanoma, head and neck, liver or kidney cancer. Both conserved end residues are part of each CDR3. D genes are given only for firm matches.

NA TRBJ1-6 TRBV11-2 TGTGCCAGCAGCTTAGTGTGGGGCTCACCCCTCCACTTT CASSLVWGSPLHF
TRBD2 TRBJ2-5 TRBV6-6 TGTGCCAGCAGCTGGGGCGGGGGGCGCCAAGAGACCCAGTACTTC CASSWGGGRQETQYF
NA TRBJ2-2 TRBV4-3 TGCGCCAGCAGCCTAACACCGGACACCGGGGAGCTGTTTTTT CASSLTPDTGELFF
TRBD1 TRBJ1-2 TRBV6-5 TGTGCCAGCAGTTACAGGGACAGGGGCTTCTATGGCTACACCTTC CASSYRDRGFYGYTF
TRBD1 TRBJ2-1 TRBV7-8 TGTGCCAGCAGCGCCCGACAGGGGGAGTTCCATGAGCAGTTCTTC CASSARQGEFHEQFF
NA TRBJ1-2 TRBV4-3 TGCGCCAGCAGCCTAGACCCGGGCGGGGCGCCTGCCCGAGGCTACACCTTC CASSLDPGGAPARGYTF
TRBD1 TRBJ1-2 TRBV5-1 TGCGCCAGCAGCCTGGACAGGGGAAAGATTGGCTACACCTTC CASSLDRGKIGYTF
TRBD2 TRBJ2-1 TRBV11-2 TGTGCCAGCAGCTTATCCGCGGGAGACAATGAGCAGTTCTTC CASSLSAGDNEQFF
NA TRBJ2-6 TRBV4-3 TGCGCCAGCAGCCAAGATGCCTCCGGAACCGGGGCCAACGTCCTGACTTTC CASSQDASGTGANVLTF
NA TRBJ1-4 TRBV6-5 TGTGCCAGCAGTTATGGCTACAGCGATGAAAAACTGTTTTTT CASSYGYSDEKLFF